Here is one T cell receptor (beta chain) with its context. Its target is unknown. Both TCR beta VDJ combination and CDR3 sequence profiling were carried out. Genomic DNA was the template for this profiling. TCRdb itself ran the reads through MiXCR, one entry per CDR3 protein. This sample has more than 150,000 distinct CDR3 sequences, with approximately 49% found just once. Germline V gives CDR1 SGHNT, CDR2 YENEEA. The CDR3 runs 13 residues. Trimming pared 6 bases from V and 0 bases from J, leaving 9 bases between. These data come from a study of CD8+CD57+ T cells in acquired aplastic anemia. Study background: An average of approximately 3.4 ug of DNA was obtained from sorted CD4+ and CD8+ cells. General study results and limits: Between patients and controls, approximately 29 CD8+ CDR3 sequences were found in common.

The chain joins TRBV11-3 to TRBJ2-7; weak D call: TRBD1 (5 bases). What was sequenced was sorted CD4+, CD8+, or CD8+CD57+ T cells (not recorded which) from PBMCs. The receptor comes from a human donor in good health. CDR3 bases: TGTGCCAGCAGTATTGACAGCTCCTACGAGCAGTACTTC. Translation: CASSIDSSYEQYF.